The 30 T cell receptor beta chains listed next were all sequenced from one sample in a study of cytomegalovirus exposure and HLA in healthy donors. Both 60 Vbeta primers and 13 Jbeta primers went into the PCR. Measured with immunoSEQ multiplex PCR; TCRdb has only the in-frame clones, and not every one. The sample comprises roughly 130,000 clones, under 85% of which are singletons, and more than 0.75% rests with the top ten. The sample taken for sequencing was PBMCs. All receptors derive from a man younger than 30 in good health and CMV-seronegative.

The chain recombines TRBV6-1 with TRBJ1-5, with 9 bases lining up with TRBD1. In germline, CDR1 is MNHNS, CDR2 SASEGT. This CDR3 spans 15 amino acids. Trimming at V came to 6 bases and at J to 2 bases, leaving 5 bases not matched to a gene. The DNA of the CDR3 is TGTGCCAGCAGACGACAGGGGGGGGGCAATCAGCCCCAGCATTTT. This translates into CASRRQGGGNQPQHF.

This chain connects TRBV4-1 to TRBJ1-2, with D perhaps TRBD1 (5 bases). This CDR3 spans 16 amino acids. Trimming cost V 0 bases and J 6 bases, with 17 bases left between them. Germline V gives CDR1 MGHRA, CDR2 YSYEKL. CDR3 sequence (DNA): TGCGCCAGCAGCCAAGATAGGGGCCCGGGCAGGGATGGCTACACCTTC. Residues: CASSQDRGPGRDGYTF.

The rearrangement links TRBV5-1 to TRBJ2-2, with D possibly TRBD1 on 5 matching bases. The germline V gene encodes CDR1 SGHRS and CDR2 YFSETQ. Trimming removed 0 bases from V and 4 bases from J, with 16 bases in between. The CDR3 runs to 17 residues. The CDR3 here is CASSLGQGGLSTGELFF. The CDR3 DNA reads TGCGCCAGCAGCTTGGGGCAGGGTGGCTTGAGCACCGGGGAGCTGTTTTTT. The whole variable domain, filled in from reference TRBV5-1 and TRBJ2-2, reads KAGVTQTPRYLIKTRGQQVTLSCSPISGHRSVSWYQQTPGQGLQFLFEYFSETQRNKGNFPGRFSGRQFSNSRSEMNVSTLELGDSALYLCASSLGQGGLSTGELFFGEGSRLTVL.

The CDR3 DNA reads TGTGCCTGGTCGACAGGTGCCGACGAGCAGTACTTC. Protein product: CAWSTGADEQYF. This chain links TRBV30 with TRBJ2-7; D is possibly TRBD1 (6 bases). Germline V gene lookup returns CDR1 GTSNPN and CDR2 SVGIG (reference sequence). This CDR3 has 12 residues. The germline V and J ends were trimmed by 5 bases and 5 bases, with 13 bases remaining between them. The full variable domain, in which reference TRBV30 and TRBJ2-7 provide the parts outside the CDR3, is SQTIHQWPATLVQPVGSPLSLECTVEGTSNPNLYWYRQAAGRGLQLLFYSVGIGQISSEVPQNLSASRPQDRQFILSSKKLLLSDSGFYLCAWSTGADEQYFGPGTRLTVT.

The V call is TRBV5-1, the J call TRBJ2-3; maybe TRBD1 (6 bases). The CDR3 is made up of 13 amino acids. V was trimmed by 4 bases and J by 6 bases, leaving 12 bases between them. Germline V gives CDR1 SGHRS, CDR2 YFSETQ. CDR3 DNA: TGCGCCAGCAGCGCACAGGGATCGGATACGCAGTATTTT. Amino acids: CASSAQGSDTQYF.

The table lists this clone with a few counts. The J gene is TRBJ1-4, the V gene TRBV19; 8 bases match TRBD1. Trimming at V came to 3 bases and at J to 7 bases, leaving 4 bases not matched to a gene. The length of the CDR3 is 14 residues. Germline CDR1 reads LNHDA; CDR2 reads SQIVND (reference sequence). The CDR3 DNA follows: TGTGCCAGTAGTATTAGCAGGGGGCGTGAAAAACTGTTTTTT. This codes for CASSISRGREKLFF.

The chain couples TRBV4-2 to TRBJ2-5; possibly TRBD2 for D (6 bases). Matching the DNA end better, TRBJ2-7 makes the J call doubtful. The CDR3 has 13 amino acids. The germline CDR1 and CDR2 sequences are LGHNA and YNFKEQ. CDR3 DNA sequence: TGTGCCAGCAGCCAAGATTGGGGGGACGAGCAGTACTTC. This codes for CASSQDWGDEQYF.

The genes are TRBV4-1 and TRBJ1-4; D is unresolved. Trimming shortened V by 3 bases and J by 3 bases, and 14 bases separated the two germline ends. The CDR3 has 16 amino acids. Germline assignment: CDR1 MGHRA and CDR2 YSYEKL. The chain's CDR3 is CASSQGSGSPNEKLFF. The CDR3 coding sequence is TGCGCCAGCAGCCAGGGATCCGGGAGTCCTAATGAAAAACTGTTTTTT.

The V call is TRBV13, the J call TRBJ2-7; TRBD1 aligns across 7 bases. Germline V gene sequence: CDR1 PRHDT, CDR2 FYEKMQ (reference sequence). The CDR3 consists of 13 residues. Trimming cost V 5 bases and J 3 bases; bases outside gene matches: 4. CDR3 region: CASSRQGGYEQYF. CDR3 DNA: TGTGCCAGCAGCCGACAGGGCGGCTACGAGCAGTACTTC.

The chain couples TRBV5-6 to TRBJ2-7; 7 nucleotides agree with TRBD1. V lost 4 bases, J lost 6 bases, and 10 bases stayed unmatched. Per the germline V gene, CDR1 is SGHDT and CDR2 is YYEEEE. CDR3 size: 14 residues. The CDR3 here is CASSPTGVRGEQYF. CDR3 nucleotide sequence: TGTGCCAGCAGCCCTACAGGGGTTCGAGGCGAGCAGTACTTC. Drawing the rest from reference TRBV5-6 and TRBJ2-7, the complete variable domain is DAGVTQSPTHLIKTRGQQVTLRCSPKSGHDTVSWYQQALGQGPQFIFQYYEEEERQRGNFPDRFSGHQFPNYSSELNVNALLLGDSALYLCASSPTGVRGEQYFGPGTRLTVT.

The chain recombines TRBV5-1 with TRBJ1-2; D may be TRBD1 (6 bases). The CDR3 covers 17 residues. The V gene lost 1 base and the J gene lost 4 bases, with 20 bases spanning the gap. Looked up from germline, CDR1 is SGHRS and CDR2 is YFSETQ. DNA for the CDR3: TGCGCCAGCAGCTTGTTACCCGGGGGGGGCGATTCCTATGGCTACACCTTC. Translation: CASSLLPGGGDSYGYTF.

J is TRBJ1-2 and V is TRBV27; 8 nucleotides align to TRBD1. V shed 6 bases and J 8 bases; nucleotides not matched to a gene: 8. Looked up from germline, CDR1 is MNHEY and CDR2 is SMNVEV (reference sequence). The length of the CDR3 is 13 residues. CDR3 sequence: CASRPYGQGGYTF. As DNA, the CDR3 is TGTGCCAGCAGACCATACGGACAGGGCGGCTACACCTTC.

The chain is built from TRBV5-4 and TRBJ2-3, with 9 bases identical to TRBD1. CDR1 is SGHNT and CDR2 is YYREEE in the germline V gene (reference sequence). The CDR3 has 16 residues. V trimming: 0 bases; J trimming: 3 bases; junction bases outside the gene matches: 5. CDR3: CASSLGGTGFTDTQYF. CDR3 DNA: TGTGCCAGCAGCTTGGGTGGGACAGGGTTTACAGATACGCAGTATTTT.

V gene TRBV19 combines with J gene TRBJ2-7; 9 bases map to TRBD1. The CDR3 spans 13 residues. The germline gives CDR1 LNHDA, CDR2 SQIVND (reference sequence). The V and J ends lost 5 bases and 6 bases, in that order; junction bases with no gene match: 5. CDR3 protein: CASSGTGLSEQYF. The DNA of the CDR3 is TGTGCCAGTAGTGGGACAGGGCTATCCGAGCAGTACTTC.

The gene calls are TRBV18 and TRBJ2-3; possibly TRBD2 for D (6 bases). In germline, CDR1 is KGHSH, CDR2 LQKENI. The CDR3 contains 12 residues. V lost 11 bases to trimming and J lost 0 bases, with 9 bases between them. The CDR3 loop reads CAGGGSTDTQYF. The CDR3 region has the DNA TGTGCCGGAGGAGGGAGCACAGATACGCAGTATTTT.

CDR3 nucleotide sequence: TGCAGCGTTGAAGACGCGGGAGGGGTACTGGCTTTCTTT. Amino acid sequence: CSVEDAGGVLAFF. The chain has TRBV29-1 and TRBJ1-1; D is perhaps TRBD1 (5 bases). Trimming stripped 0 bases from V and 11 bases from J, with 16 bases between. The CDR3 is 13 amino acids. The germline CDR1 and CDR2 sequences are SQVTM and ANQGSEA.

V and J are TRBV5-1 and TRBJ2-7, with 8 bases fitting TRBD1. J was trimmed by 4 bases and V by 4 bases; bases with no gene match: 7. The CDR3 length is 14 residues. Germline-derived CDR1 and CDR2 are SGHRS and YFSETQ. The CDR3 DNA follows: TGCGCCAGCAGCGACACAGGGGGTTATTACGAGCAGTACTTC. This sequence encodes CASSDTGGYYEQYF.

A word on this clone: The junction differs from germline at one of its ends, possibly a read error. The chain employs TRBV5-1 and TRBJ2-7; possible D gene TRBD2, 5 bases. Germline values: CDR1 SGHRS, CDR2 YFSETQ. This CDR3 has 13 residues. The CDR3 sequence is CASSLVSSYGQYF. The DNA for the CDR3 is TGCGCCAGCAGCTTGGTATCTAGCTACGGGCAGTACTTC.

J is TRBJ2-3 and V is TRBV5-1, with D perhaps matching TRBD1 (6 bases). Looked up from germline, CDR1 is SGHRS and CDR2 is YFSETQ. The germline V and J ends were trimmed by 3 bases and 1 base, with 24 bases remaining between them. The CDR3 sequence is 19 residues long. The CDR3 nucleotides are TGCGCCAGCAGCTGGAGGTCCGGGCCCACCTCAGGGGGCACAGATACGCAGTATTTT. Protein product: CASSWRSGPTSGGTDTQYF.

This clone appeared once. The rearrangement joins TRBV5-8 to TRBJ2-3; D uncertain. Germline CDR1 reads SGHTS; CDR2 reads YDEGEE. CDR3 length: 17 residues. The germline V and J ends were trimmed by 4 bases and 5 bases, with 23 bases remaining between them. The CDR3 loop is CASSTEAGSIPGDTQYF. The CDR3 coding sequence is TGTGCCAGCAGCACAGAAGCAGGTTCGATTCCCGGAGATACGCAGTATTTT.

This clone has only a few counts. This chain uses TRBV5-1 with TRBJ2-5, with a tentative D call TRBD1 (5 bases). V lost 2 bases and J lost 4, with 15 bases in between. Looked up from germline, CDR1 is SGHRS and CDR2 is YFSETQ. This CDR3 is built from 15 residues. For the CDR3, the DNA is TGCGCCAGCAGCTTAAAAGGGGCGCGAGGAGAGACCCAGTACTTC. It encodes CASSLKGARGETQYF.

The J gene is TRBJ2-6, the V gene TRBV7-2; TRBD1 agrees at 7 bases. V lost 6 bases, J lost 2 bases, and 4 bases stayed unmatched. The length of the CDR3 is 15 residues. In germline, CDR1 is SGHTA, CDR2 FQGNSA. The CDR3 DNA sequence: TGTGCCAGCAGATTCGACAGGGCTGGGGCCAACGTCCTGACTTTC. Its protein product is CASRFDRAGANVLTF.

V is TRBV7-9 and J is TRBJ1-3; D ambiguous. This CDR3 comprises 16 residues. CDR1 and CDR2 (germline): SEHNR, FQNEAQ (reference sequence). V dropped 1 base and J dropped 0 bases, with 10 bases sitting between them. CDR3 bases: TGTGCCAGCAGCTTAGACTGGTCCGACTCTGGAAACACCATATATTTT. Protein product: CASSLDWSDSGNTIYF.

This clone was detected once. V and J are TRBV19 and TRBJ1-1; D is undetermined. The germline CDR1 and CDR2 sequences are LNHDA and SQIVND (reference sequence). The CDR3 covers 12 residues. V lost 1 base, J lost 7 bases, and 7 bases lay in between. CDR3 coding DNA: TGTGCCAGTAGTATAGGGCAGATTGAAGCTTTCTTT. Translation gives CASSIGQIEAFF.

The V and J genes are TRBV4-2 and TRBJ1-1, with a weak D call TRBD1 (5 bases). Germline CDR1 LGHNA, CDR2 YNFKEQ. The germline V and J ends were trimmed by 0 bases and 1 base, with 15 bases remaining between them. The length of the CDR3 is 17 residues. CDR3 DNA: TGTGCCAGCAGCCAAGATCTGAGCCGGACATCGAACACTGAAGCTTTCTTT. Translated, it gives CASSQDLSRTSNTEAFF.

In DNA, the CDR3 is TGTGCCAGCAGTTTACTTCCAGGGGATCGTGGCTACACCTTC. Residues: CASSLLPGDRGYTF. V is TRBV28 and J is TRBJ1-2; tentatively, D is TRBD1 (6 bases). Trimming took 2 bases from V and 7 from J, leaving 14 bases between them. The CDR3 covers 14 residues. Germline loops: CDR1 MDHEN, CDR2 SYDVKM.

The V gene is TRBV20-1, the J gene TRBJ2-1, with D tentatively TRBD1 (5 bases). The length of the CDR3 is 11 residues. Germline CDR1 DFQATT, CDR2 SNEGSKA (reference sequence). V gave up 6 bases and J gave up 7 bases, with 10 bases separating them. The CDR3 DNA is TGCAGTGCCGCAAAGGGGAATGAGCAGTTCTTC. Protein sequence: CSAAKGNEQFF.

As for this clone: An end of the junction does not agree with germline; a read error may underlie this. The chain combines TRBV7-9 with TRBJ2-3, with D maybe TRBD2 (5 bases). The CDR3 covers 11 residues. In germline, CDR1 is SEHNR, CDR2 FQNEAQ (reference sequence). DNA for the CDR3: TGTTCCAGCAGCTTAGGAGGAGCGCAGTATTTT. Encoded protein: CSSSLGGAQYF. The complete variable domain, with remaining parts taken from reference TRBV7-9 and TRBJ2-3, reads DTGVSQNPRHKITKRGQNVTFRCDPISEHNRLYWYRQTLGQGPEFLTYFQNEAQLEKSRLLSDRFSAERPKGSFSTLEIQRTEQGDSAMYLCSSSLGGAQYFGPGTRLTVL.

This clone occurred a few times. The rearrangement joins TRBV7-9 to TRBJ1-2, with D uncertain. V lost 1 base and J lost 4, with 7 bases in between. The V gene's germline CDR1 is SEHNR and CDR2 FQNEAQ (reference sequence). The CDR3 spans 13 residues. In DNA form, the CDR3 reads TGTGCCAGCAGCTTAGATTCAGTCTATGGCTACACCTTC. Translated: CASSLDSVYGYTF.

The CDR3 region is CASSQGDRDNQPQHF. The CDR3 DNA reads as TGCGCCAGCAGCCAAGGGGACAGGGACAATCAGCCCCAGCATTTT. The chain links TRBV4-3 to TRBJ1-5, with 9 positions matching TRBD1. The germline CDR1 and CDR2 sequences are LGHNA and YSLEER. V lost 1 base and J lost 3; bases outside the gene matches: 1. The CDR3 extends over 15 amino acids.